This T cell receptor (beta chain) was sequenced during a study of blood T cell repertoires in COVID-19. At the level of the study: COVID-19 samples collected from the United States, Italy and Spain covered acute and convalescent phases. T cells, B-cell-depleted T cells, or PBMCs provided the cDNA or gDNA that served as material.

This clone appeared a single time. The germline gives CDR1 GTSNPN, CDR2 SVGIG (reference sequence). This CDR3 region has 14 residues. Trimming removed 2 bases from V and 2 bases from J, with 9 bases in between. Original handling: Estimates of nucleated cell counts were drawn from the amplification of reference gene primers. The table came from immunoSEQ multiplex PCR; TCRdb's copy has only in-frame clones and leaves some out. V and J calls and clone size are as listed in that table; D and trimming were resolved from the DNA. This sample has about 70,000 clones, with 85% to 90% found just once. The V gene is TRBV30, the J gene TRBJ2-2, with D possibly TRBD1 on 5 matching bases. Sequenced: peripheral blood. This TCR came from a man in his sixties or seventies with active COVID-19. CDR3 protein: CAWSWGPNTGELFF. In DNA form, the CDR3 reads TGTGCCTGGAGTTGGGGCCCTAACACCGGGGAGCTGTTTTTT. Based on the CDR3 plus reference TRBV30 and TRBJ2-2, the full variable domain is SQTIHQWPATLVQPVGSPLSLECTVEGTSNPNLYWYRQAAGRGLQLLFYSVGIGQISSEVPQNLSASRPQDRQFILSSKKLLLSDSGFYLCAWSWGPNTGELFFGEGSRLTVL.